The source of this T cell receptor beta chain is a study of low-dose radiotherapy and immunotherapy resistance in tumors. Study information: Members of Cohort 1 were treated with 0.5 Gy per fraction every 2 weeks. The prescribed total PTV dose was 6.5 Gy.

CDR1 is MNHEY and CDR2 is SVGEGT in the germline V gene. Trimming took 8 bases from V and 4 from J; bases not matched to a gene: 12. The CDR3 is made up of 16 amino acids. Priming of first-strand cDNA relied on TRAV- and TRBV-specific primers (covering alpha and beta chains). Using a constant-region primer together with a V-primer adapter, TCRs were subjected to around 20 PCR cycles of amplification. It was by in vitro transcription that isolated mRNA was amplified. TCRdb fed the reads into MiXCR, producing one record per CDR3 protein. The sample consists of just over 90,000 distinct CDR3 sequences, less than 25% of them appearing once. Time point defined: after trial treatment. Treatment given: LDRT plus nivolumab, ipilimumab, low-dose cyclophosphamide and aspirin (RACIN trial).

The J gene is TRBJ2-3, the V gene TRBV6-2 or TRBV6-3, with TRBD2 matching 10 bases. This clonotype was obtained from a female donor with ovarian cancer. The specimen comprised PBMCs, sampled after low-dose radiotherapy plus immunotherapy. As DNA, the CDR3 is TGTGCCAGCCCCCGGGAAACTAGCGGGATTGCAGATACGCAGTATTTT. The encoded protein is CASPRETSGIADTQYF.